The 29 T cell receptor beta chains below were found in one sample sequenced in a study of human T cells and chemical hapten exposure (dated by TCRdb to the early 2020s). Read against the paper, the sample's time point label means: pre-sensitization, week 0. The treatment or condition label corresponds to: therapeutic diphenylcyclopropenone sensitization with weekly scalp DPC. To prepare the library, RACE was applied. Sequencing took place on a NextSeq 500. Through fastp at Q25 and MiXCR, TCRdb rebuilt clones from the public reads, retaining in-frame beta chains. Entries that share a CDR3 protein sequence are merged under the most common genes and DNA. This sample is represented by 240,000 or so distinct CDR3 sequences; approximately 8.6% of them were singletons. The ten largest clones add up to over 2% of the sample. Sample: whole blood, taken in connection with sensitization to the hapten diphenylcyclopropenone (DPC). These receptors all come from a middle-aged woman with alopecia areata. Some clones in this sample may be carry-over from other donors' samples.

This clonotype was seen a few times. The chain joins TRBV7-9 to TRBJ1-1; D gene unclear. The germline CDR1 and CDR2 sequences are SEHNR and FQNEAQ (reference sequence). This CDR3 is built from 15 residues. V gave up 6 bases and J gave up 1 base, with 15 bases separating them. Here the CDR3 reads CASSFSMHQNTEAFF. The CDR3 DNA reads as TGTGCCAGCAGTTTCTCCATGCACCAGAACACTGAAGCTTTCTTT.

This clonotype was recorded many times. The chain joins TRBV27 to TRBJ1-2; tentative D call: TRBD1 (6 bases). Germline V gives CDR1 MNHEY, CDR2 SMNVEV (reference sequence). This CDR3 has 14 residues. V was pared by 8 bases and J by 2 bases, with 15 bases between. The CDR3 DNA follows: TGTGCCAGCCGGGGGCAGGGGAGGAACTATGGCTACACCTTC. Translated, it gives CASRGQGRNYGYTF.

Worth noting for this clonotype: One junction end disagrees with the germline gene, perhaps due to a read error. The rearrangement links TRBV4-2 to TRBJ1-4; D is possibly TRBD1 (6 bases). The CDR3 is made up of 16 amino acids. Germline CDR1 LGHNA, CDR2 YNFKEQ. The CDR3 spells CAGSQAVGRGDEKLFF. CDR3 nucleotides: TGTGCCGGCAGCCAGGCAGTCGGGAGGGGGGATGAAAAACTGTTTTTT.

The chain uses TRBV5-1 and TRBJ2-1; possibly TRBD2 for D (5 bases). This CDR3 spans 13 amino acids. CDR1 is SGHRS and CDR2 is YFSETQ in the germline V gene. The V gene lost 4 bases and the J gene lost 9 bases, with 14 bases spanning the gap. CDR3 residues: CASSRRSGFEQFF. The CDR3 coding sequence is TGCGCCAGCAGCCGCCGAAGCGGTTTTGAGCAGTTCTTC.

This clonotype was recorded a few times. The gene calls are TRBV12-3 or TRBV12-4 and TRBJ1-2, with 7 nucleotides matching TRBD1. The CDR3 extends over 13 amino acids. After removal of 5 bases from V and 8 bases from J, the junction contained 8 bases not matched to a gene. CDR3: CASSEGGGRGYTF. The CDR3 DNA reads as TGTGCCAGCAGTGAGGGAGGGGGCCGCGGCTACACCTTC.

This clonotype was counted a few times. In nucleotides, the CDR3 is TGTGCCAGCAGTTTTTGGAACAGAGTGGGGTCACCCCTCCACTTT. This gives the protein CASSFWNRVGSPLHF. This chain uses TRBV12-3 or TRBV12-4 with TRBJ1-6; D is unresolved. Trimming removed 3 bases at V and 10 bases at J, with 16 bases between. The CDR3 loop spans 15 amino acids.

This clonotype has just a few counts. The chain carries TRBV6-2 or TRBV6-3 and TRBJ2-6; unclear D gene. V was pared by 0 bases and J by 2 bases, with 11 bases between. The CDR3 contains 17 residues. Germline CDR1 is MNHEY and CDR2 is SVGEGT. In nucleotides, the CDR3 is TGTGCCAGCAGTTACTCAGCGTTTGGTGCTGGGGCCAACGTCCTGACTTTC. Translated, it gives CASSYSAFGAGANVLTF.

The chain recombines TRBV6-2 or TRBV6-3 with TRBJ1-5, with 8 bases matching TRBD1. CDR1 MNHEY and CDR2 SVGEGT come from the germline V gene. J was trimmed by 7 bases and V by 4 bases; bases with no gene match: 3. The CDR3 sequence is 13 residues long. CDR3 residues: CASSSGGAQPQHF. The CDR3 coding sequence is TGTGCCAGCAGTTCAGGGGGCGCGCAGCCCCAGCATTTT.

The sample holds many counts of this clonotype. The rearrangement links TRBV29-1 to TRBJ2-7; D may be TRBD1 (6 bases). There are 12 residues in the CDR3. Germline-derived CDR1 and CDR2 are SQVTM and ANQGSEA. The V and J ends lost 6 bases and 5 bases respectively, with 14 bases between them. CDR3 protein: CSVDDEGDEQYF. The CDR3 DNA sequence: TGCAGCGTCGATGACGAGGGGGACGAGCAGTACTTC.

This clonotype was counted a few times. Written as DNA, the CDR3 is TGTGCCAGCTCACGGTCGGGAGGGAGCACAGATACGCAGTATTTT. It specifies CASSRSGGSTDTQYF. The chain recombines TRBV18 with TRBJ2-3, with TRBD2 identical over 8 bases. The germline CDR1 and CDR2 sequences are KGHSH and LQKENI. The CDR3 runs to 15 residues. After removal of 4 bases from V and 0 bases from J, the junction contained 3 bases not matched to a gene.

The chain recombines TRBV9 with TRBJ2-3; D gene uncertain. The CDR3 has 15 amino acids. V was cut by 5 bases and J by 1 base, with 14 bases left in between. The germline gives CDR1 SGDLS, CDR2 YYNGEE. CDR3 loop: CASRRAGERTDTQYF. DNA of the CDR3: TGTGCCAGCAGACGGGCAGGAGAGCGCACAGATACGCAGTATTTT.

The sample holds a few counts of this clonotype. V is TRBV5-1 and J is TRBJ2-1; 10 nucleotides line up with TRBD1. CDR3 length: 16 amino acids. Looked up from germline, CDR1 is SGHRS and CDR2 is YFSETQ. V was clipped by 3 bases and J by 7 bases; unmatched bases: 10. The DNA of the CDR3 is TGCGCCAGCAGCTCGATCCCGGGACAGGGGCGGAATGAGCAGTTCTTC. This gives the protein CASSSIPGQGRNEQFF.

This clonotype was observed many times. CDR3 coding DNA: TGCGCCAGCAGCCCAGCCGGGTGGTCCACCGGGGAGCTGTTTTTT. Translation: CASSPAGWSTGELFF. The rearrangement joins TRBV4-3 to TRBJ2-2; no reliable D call. V lost 4 bases, J lost 4 bases, and 13 bases lay in between. This CDR3 has 15 amino acids. Germline CDR1 is LGHNA and CDR2 is YSLEER.

The chain recombines TRBV18 with TRBJ2-5; tentative D call: TRBD1 (6 bases). Trimming pared 6 bases from V and 4 bases from J, leaving 15 bases between. CDR1 and CDR2 (germline): KGHSH, LQKENI. CDR3 length equals 14 residues. CDR3 region: CASSQQGPPETQYF. The CDR3 DNA is TGTGCCAGCTCGCAACAGGGCCCCCCAGAGACCCAGTACTTC.

This clonotype was observed a handful of times. This sequence joins TRBV5-1 and TRBJ2-7; 7 positions match TRBD1. The length of the CDR3 is 14 residues. Germline V lookup: CDR1 SGHRS, CDR2 YFSETQ. V lost 4 bases, J lost 1 base, and 5 bases stayed unmatched. This CDR3 is CASSPPQGSYEQYF. In nucleotides, the CDR3 is TGCGCCAGCAGCCCTCCACAGGGGTCCTACGAGCAGTACTTC.

The table lists this clonotype with a few counts. This rearrangement joins TRBV28 to TRBJ2-2, with D perhaps TRBD1 or TRBD2 (5 bases each). V was shortened by 1 base and J by 6 bases, with 9 bases between the two germline ends. This CDR3 is 14 amino acids long. Per germline, CDR1 MDHEN and CDR2 SYDVKM. The CDR3 DNA is TGTGCCAGCAGTTTATTTGGGACGCCCGGGGAGCTGTTTTTT. Protein product: CASSLFGTPGELFF.

The chain couples TRBV20-1 to TRBJ2-3; D gene ambiguous. The CDR3 sequence is 15 residues long. Germline V gene data show CDR1 as DFQATT and CDR2 as SNEGSKA (reference sequence). Trimming shortened V by 0 bases and J by 1 base, and 11 bases separated the two germline ends. The CDR3 sequence: CSARDFGVGTDTQYF. Here the CDR3 DNA reads TGCAGTGCTAGAGATTTCGGAGTCGGCACAGATACGCAGTATTTT.

This clonotype was seen repeatedly, ten times or more. The rearrangement links TRBV12-3 or TRBV12-4 to TRBJ1-5; D gene ambiguous. V lost 5 bases to trimming and J lost 4 bases, with 9 bases between them. The CDR3 totals 13 residues. CDR3 nucleotide sequence: TGTGCCAGCAGTCAGCAGGTGAATCAGCCCCAGCATTTT. Translation: CASSQQVNQPQHF.

Note on this clonotype: Relative to the germline gene, one junction end is altered; a read error may explain this. This sequence joins TRBV12-3 or TRBV12-4 and TRBJ2-7, with TRBD1 matching over 7 bases. This CDR3 has 13 amino acids. The CDR3 DNA reads as TGTGCCATCAGTCCCCGGACAGGCAACGAGCAGTACTTC. It yields the protein CAISPRTGNEQYF.

The chain employs TRBV6-5 and TRBJ2-2; perhaps TRBD2 as D (6 bases). The length of the CDR3 is 14 residues. V was pared by 6 bases and J by 1 base, with 9 bases between. Germline CDR1 is MNHEY and CDR2 is SVGAGI. The CDR3 DNA follows: TGTGCCAGCAGCCGACTAGGGAACACCGGGGAGCTGTTTTTT. Protein: CASSRLGNTGELFF.

A few counts support this clonotype. The chain carries TRBV20-1 and TRBJ1-5; 10 bases align to TRBD1. With 2 bases clipped from V and 1 base from J, the junction kept 5 bases outside the gene matches. CDR1 and CDR2 (germline): DFQATT, SNEGSKA (reference sequence). CDR3 length: 16 residues. The CDR3, as DNA: TGCAGTGCTAGAAGGGACAGGGGAGACAGCAATCAGCCCCAGCATTTT. Translating it yields CSARRDRGDSNQPQHF.

V usage is TRBV9 and J usage is TRBJ2-7; possible D gene TRBD2, 6 bases. Trimming shortened V by 0 bases and J by 2 bases, and 15 bases separated the two germline ends. CDR3 length: 16 amino acids. The germline V gene encodes CDR1 SGDLS and CDR2 YYNGEE. Here the CDR3 DNA reads TGTGCCAGCAGCGTAGGGGCGGGAATCGGCGCCTACGAGCAGTACTTC. Encoded protein: CASSVGAGIGAYEQYF. Combining the CDR3 with reference TRBV9 and TRBJ2-7 gives the whole variable domain DSGVTQTPKHLITATGQRVTLRCSPRSGDLSVYWYQQSLDQGLQFLIQYYNGEERAKGNILERFSAQQFPDLHSELNLSSLELGDSALYFCASSVGAGIGAYEQYFGPGTRLTVT.

This clonotype was observed a few times. This chain uses TRBV6-2 or TRBV6-3 with TRBJ1-4, with 7 bases that match TRBD1. Per the germline V gene, CDR1 is MNHEY and CDR2 is SVGEGT. The CDR3 consists of 16 residues. V lost 2 bases, J lost 0 bases, and 3 bases stayed unmatched. The CDR3 spells CASSYGQATTNEKLFF. The CDR3 region has the DNA TGTGCCAGCAGTTACGGACAGGCAACAACTAATGAAAAACTGTTTTTT.

Many counts were recorded for this clonotype. The rearrangement uses TRBV19 and TRBJ1-4; 7 bases fit TRBD1. Looked up from germline, CDR1 is LNHDA and CDR2 is SQIVND (reference sequence). V lost 4 bases and J lost 8; bases outside the gene matches: 10. The CDR3 covers 15 residues. CDR3 sequence: CASSTIGTVEEKLFF. CDR3 in DNA: TGTGCCAGTAGTACGATCGGGACAGTTGAGGAAAAACTGTTTTTT.

This clonotype was counted between two and nine times. Its ends do not fully match the called genes, so a read error is possible. The V and J genes are TRBV6-5 and TRBJ1-2, with 8 bases fitting TRBD1. From germline, CDR1 is MNHEY and CDR2 SVGAGI. The CDR3 contains 14 residues. The CDR3 sequence is CASRQGQAWGILNF. CDR3 nucleotide sequence: TGTGCCAGCAGACAGGGACAGGCCTGGGGGATTTTAAACTTC.

In this sample, this clonotype turned up many times. The rearrangement joins TRBV7-9 to TRBJ2-2; 9 bases are shared with TRBD1. This CDR3 comprises 16 residues. The V gene end was trimmed by 8 bases and the J gene end by 4 bases; junction bases not matched to a gene: 11. Germline-derived CDR1 and CDR2 are SEHNR and FQNEAQ (reference sequence). The CDR3 region is CASLFTGGVTTGELFF. CDR3 nucleotide sequence: TGTGCCAGCCTCTTCACAGGGGGCGTAACCACCGGGGAGCTGTTTTTT.

This chain links TRBV6-5 with TRBJ1-5, with a tentative D call TRBD1 (5 bases). CDR1 and CDR2 (germline): MNHEY, SVGAGI. With 4 bases removed from V and 6 bases from J, the gap between germline ends came to 13 bases. CDR3 length equals 14 residues. CDR3 coding DNA: TGTGCCAGCAGTTCCGTCGATAGGGGTCAGCCCCAGCATTTT. This translates into CASSSVDRGQPQHF.

This clonotype occurred a few times. The gene calls are TRBV6-5 and TRBJ1-6; D gene unclear. Germline V lookup: CDR1 MNHEY, CDR2 SVGAGI. There are 15 residues in the CDR3. V lost 6 bases and J 10 bases, leaving 19 bases between the germline ends. The chain's CDR3 is CASRVPGLGSSPLHF. As DNA, the CDR3 is TGTGCCAGCAGGGTACCTGGTTTAGGGAGCTCACCCCTCCACTTT.

The chain combines TRBV5-1 with TRBJ2-3; D may be TRBD2 (6 bases). V lost 4 bases to trimming and J lost 1 base, with 25 bases between them. Looked up from germline, CDR1 is SGHRS and CDR2 is YFSETQ. This CDR3 comprises 19 residues. This CDR3 reads CASSLSGKAVADRTDTQYF. CDR3 DNA sequence: TGCGCCAGCAGCCTGAGTGGGAAGGCGGTAGCGGACCGCACAGATACGCAGTATTTT.